The 3 T cell receptor beta chains below all came from one sample that was sequenced in a study of cytomegalovirus exposure and HLA in healthy donors. Researchers ran the PCR with 60 Vbeta and 13 Jbeta primers. Here immunoSEQ multiplex PCR was the method, and the copy in TCRdb shows in-frame clones only, minus some. The sample has 110,000 to 150,000 clones; just over 70% are singletons. Material for sequencing was PBMCs. The receptor set was obtained from a woman under 40 in good health and CMV-seronegative.

V is TRBV10-3 and J is TRBJ1-3; D is unresolved. The length of the CDR3 is 13 residues. Germline loops: CDR1 ENHRY, CDR2 SYGVKD. The ends were cut back, 8 bases at V and 2 bases at J, with 10 bases in the middle. CDR3 loop: CAIRRTPGNTIYF. The CDR3 DNA reads as TGTGCCATCCGGAGGACCCCTGGAAACACCATATATTTT.

The chain carries TRBV5-6 and TRBJ1-2; 9 bases match TRBD1. V lost 4 bases to trimming and J lost 4 bases; unmatched junction nucleotides: 11. In germline, CDR1 is SGHDT, CDR2 YYEEEE. The CDR3 is 16 amino acids. In nucleotides, the CDR3 is TGTGCCAGCAGCCAGACAAAACGGGACAGGGTCTATGGCTACACCTTC. It translates to CASSQTKRDRVYGYTF.

This clone was counted once. The chain links TRBV30 to TRBJ2-3; 9 bases are a match to TRBD1. Trimming cost V 7 bases and J 8 bases; bases outside gene matches: 10. This CDR3 comprises 13 residues. Germline V gene lookup returns CDR1 GTSNPN and CDR2 SVGIG (reference sequence). CDR3 residues: CASQQGAQGTQYF. The CDR3, as DNA: TGTGCCTCGCAACAGGGGGCGCAGGGTACGCAGTATTTT.